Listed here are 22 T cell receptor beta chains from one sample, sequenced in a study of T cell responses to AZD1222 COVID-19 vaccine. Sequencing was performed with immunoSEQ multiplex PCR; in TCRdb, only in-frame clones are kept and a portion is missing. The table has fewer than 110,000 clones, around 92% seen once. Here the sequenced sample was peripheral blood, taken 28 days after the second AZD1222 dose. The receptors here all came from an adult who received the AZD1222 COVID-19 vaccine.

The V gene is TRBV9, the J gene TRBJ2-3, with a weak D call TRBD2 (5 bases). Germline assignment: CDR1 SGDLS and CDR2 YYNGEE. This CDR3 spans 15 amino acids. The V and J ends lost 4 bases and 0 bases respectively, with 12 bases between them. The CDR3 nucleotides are TGTGCCAGCAGCAGAAGCGGACTTAGCACAGATACGCAGTATTTT. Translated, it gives CASSRSGLSTDTQYF. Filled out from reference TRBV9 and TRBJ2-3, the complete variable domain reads DSGVTQTPKHLITATGQRVTLRCSPRSGDLSVYWYQQSLDQGLQFLIQYYNGEERAKGNILERFSAQQFPDLHSELNLSSLELGDSALYFCASSRSGLSTDTQYFGPGTRLTVL.

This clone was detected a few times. CDR3 in DNA: TGTGCCAGCGGATACGGGGACTATAATTCACCCCTCCACTTT. It translates to CASGYGDYNSPLHF. V is TRBV28 and J is TRBJ1-6; D uncertain. CDR3 size: 14 residues. Germline V gene sequence: CDR1 MDHEN, CDR2 SYDVKM. V was pared by 8 bases and J by 3 bases, with 11 bases between.

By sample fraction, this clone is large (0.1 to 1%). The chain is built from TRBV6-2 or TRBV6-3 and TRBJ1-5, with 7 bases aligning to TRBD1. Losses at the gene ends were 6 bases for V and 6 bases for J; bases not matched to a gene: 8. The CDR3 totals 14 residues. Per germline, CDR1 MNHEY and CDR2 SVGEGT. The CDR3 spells CASSRTGESQPQHF. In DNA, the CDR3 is TGTGCCAGCAGCCGTACAGGGGAGAGTCAGCCCCAGCATTTT.

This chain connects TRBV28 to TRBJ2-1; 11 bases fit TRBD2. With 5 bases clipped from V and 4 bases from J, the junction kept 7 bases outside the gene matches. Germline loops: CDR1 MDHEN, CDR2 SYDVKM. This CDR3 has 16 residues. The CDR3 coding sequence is TGTGCCAGCAGTAGACTAGCGGGAAGTCTTTACAATGAGCAGTTCTTC. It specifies CASSRLAGSLYNEQFF.

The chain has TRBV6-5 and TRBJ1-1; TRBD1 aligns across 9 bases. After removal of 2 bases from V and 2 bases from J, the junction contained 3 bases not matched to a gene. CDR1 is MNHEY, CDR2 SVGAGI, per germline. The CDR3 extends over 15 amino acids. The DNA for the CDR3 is TGTGCCAGCAGTTACGAGGGACAGGGTAACACTGAAGCTTTCTTT. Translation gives CASSYEGQGNTEAFF.

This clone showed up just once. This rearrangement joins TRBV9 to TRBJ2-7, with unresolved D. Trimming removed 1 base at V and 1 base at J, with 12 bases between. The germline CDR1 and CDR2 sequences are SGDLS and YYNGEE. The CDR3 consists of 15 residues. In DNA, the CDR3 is TGTGCCAGCAGCGTATCTTCAGGATCTTCCTACGAGCAGTACTTC. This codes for CASSVSSGSSYEQYF.

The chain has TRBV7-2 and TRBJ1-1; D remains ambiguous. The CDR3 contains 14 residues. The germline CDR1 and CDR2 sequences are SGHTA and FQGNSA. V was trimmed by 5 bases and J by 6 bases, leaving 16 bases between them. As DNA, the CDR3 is TGTGCCAGCAGCCCGTCACGGACTTGGGCTGAAGCTTTCTTT. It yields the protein CASSPSRTWAEAFF.

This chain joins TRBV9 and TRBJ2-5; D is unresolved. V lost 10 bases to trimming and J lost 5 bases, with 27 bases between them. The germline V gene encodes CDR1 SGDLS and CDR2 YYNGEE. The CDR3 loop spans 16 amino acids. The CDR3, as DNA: TGTGCCGACAAGTCTGGAACGCGGAGCATCGGTGAGACCCAGTACTTC. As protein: CADKSGTRSIGETQYF.

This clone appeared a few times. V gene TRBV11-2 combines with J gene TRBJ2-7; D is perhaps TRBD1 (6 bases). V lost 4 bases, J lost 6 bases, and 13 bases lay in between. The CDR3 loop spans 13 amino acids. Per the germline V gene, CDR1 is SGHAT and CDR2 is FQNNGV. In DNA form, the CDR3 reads TGTGCCAGCAGCTCCGGGCTAGGGGGCGAGCAGTACTTC. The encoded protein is CASSSGLGGEQYF.

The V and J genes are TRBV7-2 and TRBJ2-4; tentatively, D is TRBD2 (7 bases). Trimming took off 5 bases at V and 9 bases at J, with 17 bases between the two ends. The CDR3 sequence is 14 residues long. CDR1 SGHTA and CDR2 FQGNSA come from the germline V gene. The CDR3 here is CASSSSGGESIQYF. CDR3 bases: TGTGCCAGCAGCAGTTCGGGGGGCGAAAGCATTCAGTACTTC.

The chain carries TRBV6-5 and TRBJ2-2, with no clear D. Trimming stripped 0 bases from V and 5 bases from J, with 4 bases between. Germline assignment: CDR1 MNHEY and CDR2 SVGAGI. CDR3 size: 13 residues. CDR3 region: CASSYSPTGELFF. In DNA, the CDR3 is TGTGCCAGCAGTTACTCGCCGACCGGGGAGCTGTTTTTT.

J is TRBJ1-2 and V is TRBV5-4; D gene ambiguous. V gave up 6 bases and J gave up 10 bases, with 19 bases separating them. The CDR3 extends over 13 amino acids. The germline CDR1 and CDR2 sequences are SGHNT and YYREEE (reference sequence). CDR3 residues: CASNKENSLYYTF. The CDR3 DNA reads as TGTGCCAGCAACAAGGAGAACAGCCTATACTACACCTTC.

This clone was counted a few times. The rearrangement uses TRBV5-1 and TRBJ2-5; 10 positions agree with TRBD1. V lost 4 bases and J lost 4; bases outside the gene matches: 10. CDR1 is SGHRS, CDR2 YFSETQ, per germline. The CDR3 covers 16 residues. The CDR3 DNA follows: TGCGCCAGCAGCCCTCGGACAGGGGGTCTGGGAGAGACCCAGTACTTC. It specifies CASSPRTGGLGETQYF.

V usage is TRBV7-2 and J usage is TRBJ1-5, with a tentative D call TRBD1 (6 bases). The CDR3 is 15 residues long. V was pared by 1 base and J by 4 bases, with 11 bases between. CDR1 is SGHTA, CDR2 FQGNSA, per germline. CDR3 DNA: TGTGCCAGCAGCTTAGTTACAGGGATTAATCAGCCCCAGCATTTT. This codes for CASSLVTGINQPQHF.

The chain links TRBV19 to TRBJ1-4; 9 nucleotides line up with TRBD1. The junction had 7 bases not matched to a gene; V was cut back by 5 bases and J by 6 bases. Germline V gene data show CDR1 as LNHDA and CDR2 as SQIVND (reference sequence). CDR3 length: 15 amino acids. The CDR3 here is CASSSRTGADEKLFF. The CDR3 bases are TGTGCCAGTAGTTCCCGGACAGGGGCAGATGAAAAACTGTTTTTT.

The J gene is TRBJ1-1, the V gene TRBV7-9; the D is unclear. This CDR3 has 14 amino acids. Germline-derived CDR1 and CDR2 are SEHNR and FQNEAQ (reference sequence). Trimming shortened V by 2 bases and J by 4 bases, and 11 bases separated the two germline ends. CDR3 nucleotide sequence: TGTGCCAGCAGCTTATCTGGGATGGCCACTGAAGCTTTCTTT. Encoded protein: CASSLSGMATEAFF.

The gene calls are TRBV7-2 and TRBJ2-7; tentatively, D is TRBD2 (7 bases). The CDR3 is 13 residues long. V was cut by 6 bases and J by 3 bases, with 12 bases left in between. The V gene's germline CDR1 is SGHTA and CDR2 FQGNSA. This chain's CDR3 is CASSGGAGYEQYF. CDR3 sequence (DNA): TGTGCCAGCAGTGGGGGGGCCGGCTACGAGCAGTACTTC.

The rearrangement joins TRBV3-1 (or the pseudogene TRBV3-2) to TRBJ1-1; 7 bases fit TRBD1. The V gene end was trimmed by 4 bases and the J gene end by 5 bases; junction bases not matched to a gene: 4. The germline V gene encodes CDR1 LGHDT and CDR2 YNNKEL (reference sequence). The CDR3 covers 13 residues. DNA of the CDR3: TGTGCCAGCAGCCTATTGACAGGGACTGAAGCTTTCTTT. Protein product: CASSLLTGTEAFF.

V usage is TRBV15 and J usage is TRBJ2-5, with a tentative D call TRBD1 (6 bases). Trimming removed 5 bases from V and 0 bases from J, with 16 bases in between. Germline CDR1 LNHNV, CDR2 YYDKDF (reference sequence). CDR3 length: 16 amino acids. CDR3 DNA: TGTGCCACCAGCCCCAGCCTCGGACAGAACCAAGAGACCCAGTACTTC. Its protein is CATSPSLGQNQETQYF.

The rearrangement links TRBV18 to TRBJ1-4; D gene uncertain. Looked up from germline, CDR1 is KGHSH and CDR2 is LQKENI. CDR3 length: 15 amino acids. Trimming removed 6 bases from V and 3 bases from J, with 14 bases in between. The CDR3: CASSEVRWANEKLFF. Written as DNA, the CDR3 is TGTGCCAGCTCCGAGGTGCGGTGGGCTAATGAAAAACTGTTTTTT.

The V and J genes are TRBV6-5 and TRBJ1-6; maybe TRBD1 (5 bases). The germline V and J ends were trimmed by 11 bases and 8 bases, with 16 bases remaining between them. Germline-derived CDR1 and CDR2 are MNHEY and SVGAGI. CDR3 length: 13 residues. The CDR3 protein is CAGGPGGDSPLHF. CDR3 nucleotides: TGTGCCGGGGGACCCGGAGGGGATTCACCCCTCCACTTT.

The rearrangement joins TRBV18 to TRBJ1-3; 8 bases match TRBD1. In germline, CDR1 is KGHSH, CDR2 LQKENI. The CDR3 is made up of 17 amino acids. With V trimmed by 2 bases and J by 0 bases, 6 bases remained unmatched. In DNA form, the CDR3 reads TGTGCCAGCTCACCATCACAGGGGGGAACCTCTGGAAACACCATATATTTT. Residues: CASSPSQGGTSGNTIYF.